This TCR beta chain was captured by sequencing in a study of human T cells and chemical hapten exposure. The overall study: Donors were sensitized with 2% DPC on the upper inner arm. Points from the study as a whole: No shift was seen in TCRs above 1 in 1000 frequency with DPC sensitization. Relative to control repertoires, expanded TCRs gave rise to significantly more large CDR3 similarity clusters.

The CDR3 covers 18 residues. V gave up 6 bases and J gave up 4 bases; unmatched junction bases: 11. Per the germline V gene, CDR1 is SNHLY and CDR2 is FYNNEI. Time point given: pre-sensitization, week 0. Treatment reported: therapeutic diphenylcyclopropenone sensitization with weekly scalp DPC. For this clonotype: Its target is not known.

Per the authors' pipeline: Per-sample TCR counts ranged from about 20,000 to 700,000, median roughly 96,000. TCRdb re-called the RACE reads through MiXCR, storing one row per CDR3 protein. TCRdb assigned the V and J calls; the authors' analysis was not used. The sample has more than 100,000 distinct CDR3 sequences, roughly 13% seen once. This receptor was obtained from a woman aged 18-29 years with alopecia areata. Some clones in this sample may be carry-over from other donors' samples. Specimen: whole blood, collected in connection with sensitization to the hapten diphenylcyclopropenone (DPC). V gene TRBV2 combines with J gene TRBJ2-2; TRBD2 matches 13 bases. CDR3 nucleotides: TGTGCCAGCAGAGGCGATGGGACTAGCGGGGATGGCACCGGGGAGCTGTTTTTT. This sequence encodes CASRGDGTSGDGTGELFF.